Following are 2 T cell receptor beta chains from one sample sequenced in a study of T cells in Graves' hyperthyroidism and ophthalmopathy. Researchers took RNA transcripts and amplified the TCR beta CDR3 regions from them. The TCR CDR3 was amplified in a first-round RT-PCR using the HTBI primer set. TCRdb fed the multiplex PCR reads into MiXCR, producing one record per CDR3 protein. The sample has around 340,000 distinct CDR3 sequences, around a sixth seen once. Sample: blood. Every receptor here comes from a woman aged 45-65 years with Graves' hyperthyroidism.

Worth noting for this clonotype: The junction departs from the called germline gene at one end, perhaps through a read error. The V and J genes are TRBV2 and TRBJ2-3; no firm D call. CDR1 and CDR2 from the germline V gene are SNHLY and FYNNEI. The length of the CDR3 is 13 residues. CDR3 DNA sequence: TGTGCCAGCGGTGAAGGCCCCGAGGATACGCAGTATTTT. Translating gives CASGEGPEDTQYF.

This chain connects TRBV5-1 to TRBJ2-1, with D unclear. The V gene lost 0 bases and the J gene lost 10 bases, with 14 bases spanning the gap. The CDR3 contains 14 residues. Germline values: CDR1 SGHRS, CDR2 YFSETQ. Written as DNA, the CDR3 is TGCGCCAGCAGCTTGGAAGGGATCCGTGGGGAGCAGTTCTTC. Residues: CASSLEGIRGEQFF.